What follows describes a single T cell receptor (beta chain). Its specificity is unknown. Methotrexate plus calcineurin inhibitor accompanied controls' myeloablative marrow transplants; sampling was 1 year later. The method was immunoSEQ multiplex PCR; TCRdb's version includes in-frame clones alone and lacks a portion of them. This table has about 21,000 clones, 80% to 90% appearing once. The data derive from a study of T cells after posttransplantation cyclophosphamide. In germline, CDR1 is MNHEY, CDR2 SMNVEV (reference sequence). Trimming pared 5 bases from V and 2 bases from J, leaving 9 bases between. This CDR3 region has 13 residues. Study outcomes and limitations: Skin or GI-infiltrating T cells shared few TRB sequences with blood. TRB clonality was highly associated with recipient CMV seropositivity and reactivation. Later post-transplant blood repertoires were often dominated by donor CD8+ memory clones.

The sample here was PBMCs, taken 362 days after allogeneic stem cell transplant with calcineurin inhibitor and methotrexate. This clonotype was sampled from a female patient younger than 45 who received an allogeneic stem cell transplant from an unrelated donor, was CMV-positive, and had acute and chronic GVHD. Some T cells may be transferred from the graft donor. This chain links TRBV27 with TRBJ1-2; D perhaps matches TRBD1 (6 bases). DNA for the CDR3: TGTGCCAGCAGTCTACAGGGAAACTATGGCTACACCTTC. It encodes CASSLQGNYGYTF.